The clone carrying this TCR beta chain was counted between two and nine times. Its target is not known. The data were taken from a study of T and B cells in COVID-19 patients. Blood genomic DNA input for TRB amplification was about 240-500 ng. Whole-study results and caveats: Sorted SARS-CoV-2-responsive or tetramer+ T cells and CD4+, regulatory and CD8+ subsets were not yet sequenced. At recovery TRB diversity and richness exceeded healthy donors, after highly clonal active COVID-19 repertoires.

The CDR3 is 14 residues long. V was cut by 2 bases and J by 0 bases, with 5 bases left in between. The germline CDR1 and CDR2 sequences are SGHVS and FNYEAQ. TRB rearrangements were amplified by multiplex PCR with BIOMED2 TRB-A/B primers. A single record per CDR3 protein comes from TCRdb applying MiXCR to the multiplex PCR reads. The sample contains approximately 9,000 distinct CDR3 sequences, around a third of which appear only once. The sample taken for sequencing was blood. The chain employs TRBV7-6 and TRBJ1-5; D not certain. The TCR comes from a human donor who had recovered from COVID-19. Written as DNA, the CDR3 is TGTGCCAGCAGCTTAACTGGTAGCAATCAGCCCCAGCATTTT. It specifies CASSLTGSNQPQHF.